This T cell receptor beta chain is from a study of blood T cell repertoires in COVID-19. Study-level background: Specimens from acute and convalescent COVID-19 originated in the United States, Italy and Spain. PBMCs, B-cell-depleted T cells, or T cells provided the cDNA or gDNA that made up the material.

Source study methods: Reference gene primer amplification yielded estimated nucleated cell counts. Data came from immunoSEQ multiplex PCR; TCRdb stores just in-frame clones and leaves some out. Clonal size and the V and J genes are those of that table, whereas D and trimming came from the DNA. The sample has about 86,000 clones; roughly 83% are singletons. V was clipped by 2 bases and J by 3 bases; unmatched bases: 5. The CDR3 sequence is 15 residues long. Looked up from germline, CDR1 is SNHLY and CDR2 is FYNNEI. Sequencing was performed on peripheral blood. The chain carries TRBV2 and TRBJ2-7, with TRBD1 matching over 9 bases. This receptor was identified in a woman of 80 years or more with active or convalescent COVID-19. In nucleotides, the CDR3 is TGTGCCAGCAGTGAACTGACAGGGGGTTTCTACGAGCAGTACTTC. Amino acids: CASSELTGGFYEQYF.